The 27 T cell receptor beta chains below come from one sample, sequenced in a study of chemoradiotherapy in HPV16-positive cancers (dated by TCRdb to the early 2020s). The library was prepared using the immunoSEQ multiplex PCR assay. In its TCRdb copy, this immuneACCESS table keeps in-frame sequences only and misses some clones. Where compared with another copy, unresolved V genes explain less than half of these, and the others have no known cause. This sample gives about 68,000 clones in total; roughly 90% of them show up just once. The ten top clones hold 4.2% of the sample. The material sequenced was blood, taken from a patient who underwent chemoradiotherapy. These receptors all come from a human donor with HPV-associated anogenital cancer.

V and J are TRBV7-2 and TRBJ2-5; D is perhaps TRBD1 or TRBD2 (5 bases each). Deletions cut 2 bases from V and 5 bases from J, with 9 bases between. The V gene's germline CDR1 is SGHTA and CDR2 FQGNSA. CDR3 length equals 13 residues. The CDR3 sequence is CASSLRGPETQYF. DNA of the CDR3: TGTGCCAGCAGCTTACGGGGACCGGAGACCCAGTACTTC.

This chain links TRBV15 with TRBJ2-5; 12 bases match TRBD2. Germline V gives CDR1 LNHNV, CDR2 YYDKDF (reference sequence). The CDR3 consists of 12 residues. After removal of 3 bases from V and 12 bases from J, the junction contained 2 bases not matched to a gene. CDR3 in DNA: TGTGCCACCAGCAGGCCTAGCGGGAGGGAGTACTTC. Encoded protein: CATSRPSGREYF.

This clone was counted a single time. CDR3 sequence: CASTRDRVTSGELFF. The CDR3 bases are TGTGCCAGCACCAGGGACAGGGTAACATCCGGGGAGCTGTTTTTT. The rearrangement links TRBV11-2 to TRBJ2-2; 9 bases agree with TRBD1. J was trimmed by 6 bases and V by 7 bases; bases with no gene match: 9. Per the germline V gene, CDR1 is SGHAT and CDR2 is FQNNGV. The CDR3 runs 15 residues.

The chain recombines TRBV6-5 with TRBJ1-1; a possible D gene is TRBD1 (5 bases). Germline loops: CDR1 MNHEY, CDR2 SVGAGI. V was shortened by 2 bases and J by 8 bases, with 15 bases between the two germline ends. This CDR3 has 14 residues. The CDR3 DNA reads as TGTGCCAGCAGTTACACCAAAGGAGGGACGGAAGCTTTCTTT. Translated, it gives CASSYTKGGTEAFF.

The chain joins TRBV19 to TRBJ1-5; the D is unclear. Per the germline V gene, CDR1 is LNHDA and CDR2 is SQIVND (reference sequence). This CDR3 is 12 amino acids long. The V and J ends lost 5 bases and 5 bases respectively, with 7 bases between them. This CDR3 reads CASSSFDQPQHF. CDR3 nucleotides: TGTGCCAGTAGTTCATTCGATCAGCCCCAGCATTTT.

V and J are TRBV29-1 and TRBJ2-1, with 8 bases fitting TRBD2. The CDR3 extends over 14 amino acids. Germline V CDR1 and CDR2: SQVTM, ANQGSEA. The J segment lost 0 bases and the V segment lost 2 bases, leaving 0 bases of the junction unmatched. CDR3 nucleotides: TGCAGCGTTGAACGGGAGGGCTCCTACAATGAGCAGTTCTTC. It translates to CSVEREGSYNEQFF.

The V call is TRBV25-1, the J call TRBJ1-1; D uncertain. V shed 4 bases and J shed 4 bases, with 10 bases lying between them. This CDR3 has 13 residues. Germline values: CDR1 MGHDK, CDR2 SYGVNS. The CDR3 bases are TGTGCCAGCAGTGTCTCTTCGGGCACTGAAGCTTTCTTT. It translates to CASSVSSGTEAFF.

The genes are TRBV10-3 and TRBJ1-1, with D perhaps TRBD1 (6 bases). The CDR3 contains 14 residues. CDR1 is ENHRY and CDR2 is SYGVKD in the germline V gene. V lost 5 bases and J 1 base, leaving 11 bases between the germline ends. CDR3: CAISTGQRNTEAFF. CDR3 DNA sequence: TGTGCCATCAGTACGGGACAAAGGAACACTGAAGCTTTCTTT.

The chain recombines TRBV6-1 with TRBJ1-2, with TRBD1 matching 7 bases. This CDR3 has 14 amino acids. Germline loops: CDR1 MNHNS, CDR2 SASEGT. Losses at the gene ends were 6 bases for V and 4 bases for J; bases not matched to a gene: 8. CDR3 loop: CASRRDRTSYGYTF. CDR3 coding DNA: TGTGCCAGCAGACGGGACAGAACTAGCTATGGCTACACCTTC.

This chain joins TRBV2 and TRBJ1-1; the D is unclear. The CDR3 extends over 14 amino acids. From germline, CDR1 is SNHLY and CDR2 FYNNEI. The V end was cut by 10 bases, the J end by 3 bases, with 18 bases between. This chain's CDR3 is CANPPGVRDTEAFF. The CDR3 nucleotides read TGTGCCAACCCTCCTGGGGTCCGGGACACTGAAGCTTTCTTT.

In its sample, this clone was seen once. The chain couples TRBV11-2 to TRBJ1-1; TRBD1 aligns across 7 bases. CDR1 SGHAT and CDR2 FQNNGV come from the germline V gene. The CDR3 consists of 18 residues. V lost 2 bases to trimming and J lost 0 bases; unmatched junction nucleotides: 12. The CDR3 nucleotides are TGTGCCAGCAGCTTAATAAGGGGGCGGTTTAGCGTGAACACTGAAGCTTTCTTT. The encoded protein is CASSLIRGRFSVNTEAFF.

The chain combines TRBV10-1 with TRBJ2-1, with D possibly TRBD2 on 6 matching bases. The germline V gene encodes CDR1 WNHNN and CDR2 SYGVQD (reference sequence). With 4 bases removed from V and 3 bases from J, the gap between germline ends came to 19 bases. The CDR3 has 17 residues. CDR3: CASSGAFAGRYYNEQFF. The CDR3, as DNA: TGCGCCAGCAGTGGGGCGTTTGCGGGGAGATACTACAATGAGCAGTTCTTC.

This chain joins TRBV6-5 and TRBJ1-5; no reliable D call. This CDR3 comprises 13 residues. Germline lookup yields CDR1 MNHEY and CDR2 SVGAGI. V lost 5 bases and J 4 bases, leaving 9 bases between the germline ends. The chain's CDR3 is CASSRGINQPQHF. The CDR3 DNA follows: TGTGCCAGCAGTCGGGGAATTAATCAGCCCCAGCATTTT.

The V and J genes are TRBV6-5 and TRBJ1-6; D ambiguous. CDR1 is MNHEY, CDR2 SVGAGI, per germline. There are 14 residues in the CDR3. Trimming removed 0 bases from V and 10 bases from J, with 10 bases in between. CDR3 DNA sequence: TGTGCCAGCAGTTACTCACCCCAGTCCTCACCCCTCCACTTT. Translating gives CASSYSPQSSPLHF.

This rearrangement joins TRBV29-1 to TRBJ1-1, with D perhaps matching TRBD1 (5 bases). The CDR3 runs 14 residues. The germline V and J ends were trimmed by 6 bases and 1 base, with 15 bases remaining between them. Germline V gene sequence: CDR1 SQVTM, CDR2 ANQGSEA. CDR3 in DNA: TGCAGCGTCACGGTTGTAACAGGGAACACTGAAGCTTTCTTT. This encodes CSVTVVTGNTEAFF.

V and J are TRBV6-5 and TRBJ1-2, with TRBD1 matching over 7 bases. V lost 2 bases to trimming and J lost 2 bases; unmatched junction nucleotides: 8. This CDR3 is 16 amino acids long. Germline assignment: CDR1 MNHEY and CDR2 SVGAGI. CDR3 coding DNA: TGTGCCAGCAGTTACCATGGGGTACAGGGGAACTATGGCTACACCTTC. This translates into CASSYHGVQGNYGYTF.

The rearrangement joins TRBV7-2 to TRBJ2-3; D is tentatively TRBD1 or TRBD2 (5 bases each). The germline V gene has CDR1 SGHTA and CDR2 FQGNSA. V gave up 3 bases and J gave up 0 bases, with 13 bases separating them. The CDR3 has 16 residues. Here the CDR3 reads CASSLYPGPSTDTQYF. CDR3 in DNA: TGTGCCAGCAGCTTGTACCCGGGACCTAGCACAGATACGCAGTATTTT.

The rearrangement uses TRBV28 and TRBJ2-7; 14 nucleotides agree with TRBD2. Trimming cost V 5 bases and J 7 bases; bases outside gene matches: 13. The CDR3 spans 17 residues. The germline gives CDR1 MDHEN, CDR2 SYDVKM. CDR3 in amino acids: CASSGHSGLAGVGEQYF. The CDR3, as DNA: TGTGCCAGCAGTGGACATTCGGGACTAGCGGGAGTGGGGGAGCAGTACTTC.

This clone appeared a single time. J is TRBJ1-4 and V is TRBV19, with a possible D match to TRBD1 (5 bases). Germline CDR1 LNHDA, CDR2 SQIVND (reference sequence). Trimming took off 5 bases at V and 16 bases at J, with 14 bases between the two ends. The CDR3 totals 11 residues. This chain's CDR3 is CASSQGRSPFF. Here the CDR3 DNA reads TGTGCCAGTAGTCAGGGCCGTAGTCCGTTTTTT.

This chain links TRBV28 with TRBJ1-1; D ambiguous. V was trimmed by 2 bases and J by 8 bases, leaving 9 bases between them. Germline V gene data show CDR1 as MDHEN and CDR2 as SYDVKM. There are 12 residues in the CDR3. This chain's CDR3 is CASSLRAEEAFF. CDR3 DNA sequence: TGTGCCAGCAGTTTAAGGGCAGAGGAAGCTTTCTTT.

This chain uses TRBV21-1 with TRBJ1-2. TRBV21-1 is noted as a pseudogene. The CDR3 has 15 residues. CDR3: CASSKVRPRPQGYTF. CDR3 in DNA: TGTGCCAGCAGCAAAGTACGGCCGAGACCCCAGGGCTACACCTTC.

The chain combines TRBV19 with TRBJ2-1, with D possibly matching TRBD1 (6 bases). CDR1 and CDR2 (germline): LNHDA, SQIVND (reference sequence). The ends were cut back, 4 bases at V and 2 bases at J, with 12 bases in the middle. CDR3 length equals 15 residues. The CDR3 here is CASSTTGSPYNEQFF. The CDR3 coding sequence is TGTGCCAGTAGTACCACAGGGTCCCCCTACAATGAGCAGTTCTTC.

The chain combines TRBV5-4 with TRBJ2-5, with TRBD2 matching 8 bases. Trimming removed 5 bases from V and 3 bases from J; junction bases left unmatched: 3. The CDR3 is 13 residues long. The germline CDR1 and CDR2 sequences are SGHNT and YYREEE (reference sequence). The CDR3 here is CASRPGGEETQYF. CDR3 nucleotide sequence: TGTGCCAGCAGGCCGGGGGGGGAAGAGACCCAGTACTTC.

This clone was seen a single time. The genes are TRBV5-1 and TRBJ1-2; TRBD1 is a possible D gene (6 bases). Per the germline V gene, CDR1 is SGHRS and CDR2 is YFSETQ. The CDR3 runs 15 residues. The V gene lost 4 bases and the J gene lost 4 bases, with 17 bases spanning the gap. In DNA form, the CDR3 reads TGCGCCAGCAGCAAATCGGGGGCAGAGATCTATGGCTACACCTTC. Translation gives CASSKSGAEIYGYTF.

V usage is TRBV7-2 and J usage is TRBJ2-7, with no clear D. The length of the CDR3 is 14 residues. Trimming stripped 1 base from V and 0 bases from J, with 7 bases between. Germline CDR1 is SGHTA and CDR2 is FQGNSA. For the CDR3, the DNA is TGTGCCAGCAGCTTAGGGGCAGCCTCCTACGAGCAGTACTTC. Amino acids: CASSLGAASYEQYF.

This chain connects TRBV4-1 to TRBJ1-2; D is possibly TRBD1 (6 bases). Germline CDR1 and CDR2: MGHRA and YSYEKL. V shed 0 bases and J shed 4 bases, with 15 bases lying between them. The CDR3 loop spans 16 amino acids. As DNA, the CDR3 is TGCGCCAGCAGCCAAGAAGGGGGACTGCTCACCTATGGCTACACCTTC. Translating it yields CASSQEGGLLTYGYTF.

The rearrangement uses TRBV27 and TRBJ1-6, with TRBD1 identical over 7 bases. From germline, CDR1 is MNHEY and CDR2 SMNVEV (reference sequence). CDR3 length equals 14 residues. The ends lost 6 bases at V and 10 bases at J; junction bases unmatched: 9. In nucleotides, the CDR3 is TGTGCCAGCAGCCCAGACAGGGTTGGATCACCCCTCCACTTT. It codes for CASSPDRVGSPLHF.